A selection of T cell receptor beta chains follows, all from one sample in a study of cytomegalovirus exposure and HLA in healthy donors. Repertoires were generated with immunoSEQ multiplex PCR, while TCRdb's copy carries only in-frame clones and drops some. The sample holds around 110,000 clones, roughly a tenth seen once. Sequenced: PBMCs. The receptors here all came from a man younger than 40 in good health and CMV-seronegative. Both conserved end residues are trimmed from each CDR3.

j_gene: TRBJ2-3; v_gene: TRBV19; CDR3aa: ASSSSSGGQDTQY
j_gene: TRBJ2-1; v_gene: TRBV6-5; CDR3aa: ASNPTRNNEQF
j_gene: TRBJ2-3; v_gene: TRBV2; CDR3aa: ASSPGGSTDTQY
j_gene: TRBJ1-1; v_gene: TRBV30; CDR3aa: AWRQGPTEAF
j_gene: TRBJ2-2; v_gene: TRBV7-2; CDR3aa: ASSPGTGDPGELF
j_gene: TRBJ2-5; v_gene: TRBV5-4; CDR3aa: ASSLDGGQGLARGNQY
j_gene: TRBJ2-7; v_gene: TRBV9; CDR3aa: ASSQTSGSREQY
j_gene: TRBJ2-7; v_gene: TRBV7-2; CDR3aa: ASNFGTAPYEQY
j_gene: TRBJ1-4; v_gene: TRBV10-1; CDR3aa: ASSPDRGPNEKLF
j_gene: TRBJ1-6; v_gene: TRBV7-9; CDR3aa: ASSYSGTELALH
j_gene: TRBJ1-1; v_gene: TRBV10-3; CDR3aa: AIIRGTEAF
j_gene: TRBJ2-1; v_gene: TRBV18; CDR3aa: ASSRASGTANNEQF
j_gene: TRBJ1-2; v_gene: TRBV7-2; CDR3aa: ASSPGQGNSYGYT
j_gene: TRBJ1-1; v_gene: TRBV9; CDR3aa: ASSVAGADEAF
j_gene: TRBJ1-2; v_gene: TRBV14; CDR3aa: ASSQMSSFHYGYT
j_gene: TRBJ2-7; v_gene: TRBV11-3; CDR3aa: ASSLFGGTGTYEQY
j_gene: TRBJ2-7; v_gene: TRBV7-9; CDR3aa: ASSTDRRFYEQY
j_gene: TRBJ1-5; v_gene: TRBV7-8; CDR3aa: ASSLERNQPQH
j_gene: TRBJ2-2; v_gene: TRBV7-3; CDR3aa: ASSLFAGGNTGELF
j_gene: TRBJ1-5; v_gene: TRBV5-5; CDR3aa: ASRGETGQPQH
j_gene: TRBJ1-4; v_gene: TRBV4-2; CDR3aa: ASSQGQGDATNEKLF
j_gene: TRBJ1-2; v_gene: TRBV4-2; CDR3aa: ASSPTTGGSYGYT
j_gene: TRBJ2-1; v_gene: TRBV9; CDR3aa: ASSKNRESSYNEQF
j_gene: TRBJ1-2; v_gene: TRBV25-1; CDR3aa: ASIGTGANYGYT
j_gene: TRBJ1-2; v_gene: TRBV7-8; CDR3aa: ASSADTHYGYT
j_gene: TRBJ1-1; v_gene: TRBV4-3; CDR3aa: ASSQELGQGARAF
j_gene: TRBJ1-3; v_gene: TRBV27; CDR3aa: ASRQGASGNTIY
j_gene: TRBJ1-2; v_gene: TRBV30; CDR3aa: ACPHGGQGAAYT
j_gene: TRBJ2-3; v_gene: TRBV6-1; CDR3aa: ASSVQGWDTQY
j_gene: TRBJ1-3; v_gene: TRBV11-3; CDR3aa: ASSLDRPDSGNTIY
j_gene: TRBJ1-5; v_gene: TRBV30; CDR3aa: AWSVFRSQPQH
j_gene: TRBJ2-3; v_gene: TRBV19; CDR3aa: ASSIGLAEGDTQY
j_gene: TRBJ2-2; v_gene: TRBV25-1; CDR3aa: ASRGLNTGELF
j_gene: TRBJ2-1; v_gene: TRBV28; CDR3aa: ASSLPTPRSSYNEQF
j_gene: TRBJ1-1; v_gene: TRBV28; CDR3aa: ASSPGQAPLAEAF
j_gene: TRBJ2-5; v_gene: TRBV27; CDR3aa: ASRGAGSPSKETQY
j_gene: TRBJ2-7; v_gene: TRBV7-6; CDR3aa: ASSLEVAGVGEQY
j_gene: TRBJ2-3; v_gene: TRBV19; CDR3aa: ASSISLGGEADTQY
j_gene: TRBJ2-5; v_gene: TRBV11-3; CDR3aa: ASRNTFGGDLGATQY
j_gene: TRBJ2-1; v_gene: TRBV6-5; CDR3aa: ASSLGLERDYEQF
j_gene: TRBJ2-3; v_gene: TRBV9; CDR3aa: ASSVSYGADTQY
j_gene: TRBJ2-3; v_gene: TRBV11-3; CDR3aa: ASSFNDRVSYSTDTQY
j_gene: TRBJ1-6; v_gene: TRBV18; CDR3aa: ASSPGTPNNSPLH
j_gene: TRBJ2-7; v_gene: TRBV5-1; CDR3aa: ASSADSQSYEQY
j_gene: TRBJ2-2; v_gene: TRBV12-5; CDR3aa: ASGLPWDSSGGELF
j_gene: TRBJ1-6; v_gene: TRBV11-2; CDR3aa: ASSFRSPLH
j_gene: TRBJ1-2; v_gene: TRBV15; CDR3aa: ATSRDLESLSMSYT
j_gene: TRBJ2-1; v_gene: TRBV28; CDR3aa: ASSFSRGRYNEQF
j_gene: TRBJ1-5; v_gene: TRBV30; CDR3aa: AWSVRGQRRGPQH
j_gene: TRBJ2-3; v_gene: TRBV9; CDR3aa: ASSARAGTDTQY
j_gene: TRBJ1-1; v_gene: TRBV27; CDR3aa: ASSLIGGPSTEAF